The source of this TCR beta chain is a study of cytomegalovirus exposure and HLA in healthy donors. Trimming pared 5 bases from V and 2 bases from J, leaving 12 bases between. Germline loops: CDR1 LNHDA, CDR2 SQIVND (reference sequence). The CDR3 is 15 amino acids. The PCR ran on 60 Vbeta and 13 Jbeta primers. Data came from immunoSEQ multiplex PCR; TCRdb stores just in-frame clones and leaves some out. The sample consists of some 120,000 clones, 65% of them appearing once. The chain carries TRBV19 and TRBJ2-2; D might be TRBD1 (6 bases). Source material: PBMCs. The clonotype originates from a woman aged 35 to 49 in good health and CMV-seropositive. The CDR3 DNA reads TGTGCCAGTAGTGCACAGGGACCAAACACCGGGGAGCTGTTTTTT. It encodes CASSAQGPNTGELFF.